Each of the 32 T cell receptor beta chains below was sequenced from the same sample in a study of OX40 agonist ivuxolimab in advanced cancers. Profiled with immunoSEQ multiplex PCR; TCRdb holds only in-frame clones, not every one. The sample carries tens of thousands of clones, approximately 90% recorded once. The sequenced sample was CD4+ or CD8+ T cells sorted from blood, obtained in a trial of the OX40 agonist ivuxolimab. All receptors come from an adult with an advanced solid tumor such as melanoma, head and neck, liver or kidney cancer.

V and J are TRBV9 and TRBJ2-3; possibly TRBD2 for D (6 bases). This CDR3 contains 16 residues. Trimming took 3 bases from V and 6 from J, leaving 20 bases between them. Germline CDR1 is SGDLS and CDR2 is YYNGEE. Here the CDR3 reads CASSALQAEGRDTQYF. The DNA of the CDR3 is TGTGCCAGCAGCGCCCTCCAGGCGGAAGGGAGGGATACGCAGTATTTT.

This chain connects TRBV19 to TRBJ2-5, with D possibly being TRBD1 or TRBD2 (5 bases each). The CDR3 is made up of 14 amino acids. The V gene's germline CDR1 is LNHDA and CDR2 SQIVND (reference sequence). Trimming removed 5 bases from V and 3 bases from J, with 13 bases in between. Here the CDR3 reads CASSPGAGEETQYF. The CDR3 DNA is TGTGCCAGTAGTCCCGGGGCCGGGGAAGAGACCCAGTACTTC.

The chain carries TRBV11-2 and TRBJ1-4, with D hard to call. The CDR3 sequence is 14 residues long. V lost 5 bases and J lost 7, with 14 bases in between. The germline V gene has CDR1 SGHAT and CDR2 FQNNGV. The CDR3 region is CASSPTNTAEKLFF. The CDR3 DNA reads TGTGCCAGCAGCCCGACGAACACCGCTGAAAAACTGTTTTTT. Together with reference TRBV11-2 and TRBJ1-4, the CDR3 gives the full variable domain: EAGVAQSPRYKIIEKRQSVAFWCNPISGHATLYWYQQILGQGPKLLIQFQNNGVVDDSQLPKDRFSAERLKGVDSTLKIQPAKLEDSAVYLCASSPTNTAEKLFFGSGTQLSVL.

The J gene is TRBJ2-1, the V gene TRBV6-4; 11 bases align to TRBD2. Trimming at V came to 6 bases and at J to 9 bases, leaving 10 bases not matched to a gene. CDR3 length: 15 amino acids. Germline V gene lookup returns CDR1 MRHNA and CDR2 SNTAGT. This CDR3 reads CASSELAGVAGEQFF. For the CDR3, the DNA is TGTGCCAGCAGCGAACTAGCGGGAGTAGCTGGTGAGCAGTTCTTC.

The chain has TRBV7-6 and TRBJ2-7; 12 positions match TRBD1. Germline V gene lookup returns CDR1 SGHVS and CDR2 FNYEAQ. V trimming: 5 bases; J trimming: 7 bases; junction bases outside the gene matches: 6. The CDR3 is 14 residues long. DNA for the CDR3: TGTGCCAGCAGCGCGGGACAGGGGGCAAGTGAGCAGTACTTC. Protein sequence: CASSAGQGASEQYF. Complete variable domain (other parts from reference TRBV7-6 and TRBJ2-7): GAGVSQSPRYKVTKRGQDVALRCDPISGHVSLYWYRQALGQGPEFLTYFNYEAQQDKSGLPNDRFSAERPEGSISTLTIQRTEQRDSAMYRCASSAGQGASEQYFGPGTRLTVT.

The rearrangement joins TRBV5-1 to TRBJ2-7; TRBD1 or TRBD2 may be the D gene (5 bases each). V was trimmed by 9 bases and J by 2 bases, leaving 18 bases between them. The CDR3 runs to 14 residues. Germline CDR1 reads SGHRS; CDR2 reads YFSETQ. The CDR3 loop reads CATSSPGDPYEQYF. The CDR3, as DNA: TGCGCCACCTCCTCGCCCGGGGACCCCTACGAGCAGTACTTC.

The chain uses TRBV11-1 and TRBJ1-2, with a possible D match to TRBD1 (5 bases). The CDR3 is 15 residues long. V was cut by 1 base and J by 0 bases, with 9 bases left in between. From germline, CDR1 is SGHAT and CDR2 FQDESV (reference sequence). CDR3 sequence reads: CASSLGTSANYGYTF. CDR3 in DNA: TGTGCCAGCAGCTTAGGGACATCCGCTAACTATGGCTACACCTTC. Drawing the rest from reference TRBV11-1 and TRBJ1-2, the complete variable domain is EAEVAQSPRYKITEKSQAVAFWCDPISGHATLYWYRQILGQGPELLVQFQDESVVDDSQLPKDRFSAERLKGVDSTLKIQPAELGDSAMYLCASSLGTSANYGYTFGSGTRLTVV.

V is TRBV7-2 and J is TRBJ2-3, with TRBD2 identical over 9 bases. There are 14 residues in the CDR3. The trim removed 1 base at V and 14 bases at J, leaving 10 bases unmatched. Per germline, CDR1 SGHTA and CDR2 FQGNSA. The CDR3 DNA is TGTGCCAGCAGCTTAGATTCTAGCGGGATCTATCGGTATTTT. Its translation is CASSLDSSGIYRYF.

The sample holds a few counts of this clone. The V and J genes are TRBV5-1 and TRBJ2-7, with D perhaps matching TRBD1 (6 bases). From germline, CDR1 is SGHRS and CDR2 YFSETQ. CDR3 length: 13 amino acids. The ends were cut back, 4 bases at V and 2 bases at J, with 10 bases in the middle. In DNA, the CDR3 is TGCGCCAGCAGCCGGACAGATACCTACGAGCAGTACTTC. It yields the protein CASSRTDTYEQYF.

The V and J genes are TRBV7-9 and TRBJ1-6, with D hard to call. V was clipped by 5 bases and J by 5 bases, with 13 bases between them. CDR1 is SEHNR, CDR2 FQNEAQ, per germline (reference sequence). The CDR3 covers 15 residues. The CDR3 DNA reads TGTGCCAGCAGCCCAGAGACGGTTAATAATTCACCCCTCCACTTT. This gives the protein CASSPETVNNSPLHF.

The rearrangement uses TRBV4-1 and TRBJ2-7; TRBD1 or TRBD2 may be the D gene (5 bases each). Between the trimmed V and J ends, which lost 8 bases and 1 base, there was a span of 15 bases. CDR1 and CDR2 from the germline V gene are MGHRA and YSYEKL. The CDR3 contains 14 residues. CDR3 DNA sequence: TGCGCCAGCCGCCGGGAACAGGCATCCTACGAGCAGTACTTC. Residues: CASRREQASYEQYF.

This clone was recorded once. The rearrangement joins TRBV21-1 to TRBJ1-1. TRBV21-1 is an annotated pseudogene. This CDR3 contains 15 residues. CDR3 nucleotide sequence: TGTGCCAGCAGCAAGACCGGGGGGCCTGCCACTGAAGCTTTCTTT. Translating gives CASSKTGGPATEAFF.

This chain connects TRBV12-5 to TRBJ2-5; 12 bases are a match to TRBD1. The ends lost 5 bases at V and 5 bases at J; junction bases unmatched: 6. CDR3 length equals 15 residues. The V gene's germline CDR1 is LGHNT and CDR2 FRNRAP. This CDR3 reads CASGPGTGGEETQYF. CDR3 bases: TGTGCTAGTGGTCCGGGGACAGGGGGCGAGGAGACCCAGTACTTC.

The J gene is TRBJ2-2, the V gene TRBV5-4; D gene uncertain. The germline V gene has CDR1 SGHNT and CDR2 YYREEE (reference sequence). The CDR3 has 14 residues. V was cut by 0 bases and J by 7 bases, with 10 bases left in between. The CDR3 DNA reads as TGTGCCAGCAGCTTGGGTGGGCTCGGCGGGGAGCTGTTTTTT. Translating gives CASSLGGLGGELFF.

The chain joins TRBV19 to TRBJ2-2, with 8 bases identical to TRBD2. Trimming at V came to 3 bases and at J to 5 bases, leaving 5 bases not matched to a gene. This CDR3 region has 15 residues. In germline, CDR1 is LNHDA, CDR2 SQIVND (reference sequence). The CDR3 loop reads CASSISSGFTGELFF. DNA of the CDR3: TGTGCCAGTAGTATTTCTAGCGGGTTTACCGGGGAGCTGTTTTTT.

DNA for the CDR3: TGTGCCAGTAGCTACAGGGCGAACACTGAAGCTTTCTTT. Translation gives CASSYRANTEAFF. The chain joins TRBV19 to TRBJ1-1; TRBD1 is a possible D gene (6 bases). The CDR3 totals 13 residues. The ends were cut back, 6 bases at V and 1 base at J, with 9 bases in the middle. Germline V lookup: CDR1 LNHDA, CDR2 SQIVND (reference sequence).

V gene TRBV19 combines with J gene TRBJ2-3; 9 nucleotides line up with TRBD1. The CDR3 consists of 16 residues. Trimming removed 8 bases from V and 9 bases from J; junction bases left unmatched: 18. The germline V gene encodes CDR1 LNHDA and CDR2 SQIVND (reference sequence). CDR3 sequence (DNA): TGTGCCAGTCACGGGACAGGGAGGCGATCTGTCGGGACGCAGTATTTT. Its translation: CASHGTGRRSVGTQYF.

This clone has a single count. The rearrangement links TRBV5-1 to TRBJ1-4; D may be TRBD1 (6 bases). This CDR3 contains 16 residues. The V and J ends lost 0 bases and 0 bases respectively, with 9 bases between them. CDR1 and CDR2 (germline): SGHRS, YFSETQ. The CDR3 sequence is CASSLDGQPTNEKLFF. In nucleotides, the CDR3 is TGCGCCAGCAGCTTGGACGGACAGCCAACTAATGAAAAACTGTTTTTT.

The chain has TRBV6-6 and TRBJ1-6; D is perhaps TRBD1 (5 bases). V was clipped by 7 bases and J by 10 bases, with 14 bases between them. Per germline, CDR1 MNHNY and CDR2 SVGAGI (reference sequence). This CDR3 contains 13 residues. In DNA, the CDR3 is TGTGCCAGCACTCAGGGTTTGTCCTCACCCCTCCACTTT. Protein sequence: CASTQGLSSPLHF.

The CDR3 DNA is TGTGCCAGTAGGAGGACAGGAGAATATGAAGCTTTCTTT. Translating gives CASRRTGEYEAFF. The rearrangement uses TRBV2 and TRBJ1-1; 7 positions agree with TRBD1. The CDR3 runs to 13 residues. The J segment lost 7 bases and the V segment lost 9 bases, leaving 11 bases of the junction unmatched. Germline-derived CDR1 and CDR2 are SNHLY and FYNNEI.

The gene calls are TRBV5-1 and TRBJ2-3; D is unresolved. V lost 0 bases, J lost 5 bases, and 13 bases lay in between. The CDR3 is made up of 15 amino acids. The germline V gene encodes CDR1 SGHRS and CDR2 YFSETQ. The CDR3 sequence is CASSLAAKEVDTQYF. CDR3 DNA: TGCGCCAGCAGCTTGGCAGCGAAAGAGGTAGATACGCAGTATTTT.

The CDR3 sequence: CASSPGLAGSFSTDTQYF. The DNA for the CDR3 is TGCGCCAGCAGCCCCGGACTAGCGGGGAGCTTCAGCACAGATACGCAGTATTTT. The chain recombines TRBV5-1 with TRBJ2-3, with 12 bases identical to TRBD2. This CDR3 is 18 amino acids long. J lost 0 bases, V lost 4 bases, and 9 bases had no gene match. Germline-derived CDR1 and CDR2 are SGHRS and YFSETQ.

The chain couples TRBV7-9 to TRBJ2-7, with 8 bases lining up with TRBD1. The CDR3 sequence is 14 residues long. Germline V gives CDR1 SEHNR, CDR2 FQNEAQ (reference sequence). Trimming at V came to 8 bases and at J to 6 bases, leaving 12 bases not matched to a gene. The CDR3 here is CASGPATGVREQYF. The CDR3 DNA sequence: TGTGCCAGCGGCCCCGCGACAGGGGTCCGCGAGCAGTACTTC.

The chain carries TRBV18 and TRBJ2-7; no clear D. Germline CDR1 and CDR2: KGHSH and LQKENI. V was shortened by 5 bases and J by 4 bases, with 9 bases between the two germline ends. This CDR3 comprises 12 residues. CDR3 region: CASSAGDYEQYF. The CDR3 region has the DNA TGTGCCAGCTCAGCCGGAGATTACGAGCAGTACTTC. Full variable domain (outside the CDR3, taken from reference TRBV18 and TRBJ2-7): NAGVMQNPRHLVRRRGQEARLRCSPMKGHSHVYWYRQLPEEGLKFMVYLQKENIIDESGMPKERFSAEFPKEGPSILRIQQVVRGDSAAYFCASSAGDYEQYFGPGTRLTVT.

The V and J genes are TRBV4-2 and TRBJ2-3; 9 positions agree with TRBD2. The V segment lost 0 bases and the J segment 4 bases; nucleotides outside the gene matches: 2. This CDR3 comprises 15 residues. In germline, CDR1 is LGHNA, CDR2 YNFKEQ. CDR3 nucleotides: TGTGCCAGCAGCCAAGAGGCGGGGGGGCCAGATACGCAGTATTTT. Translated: CASSQEAGGPDTQYF.

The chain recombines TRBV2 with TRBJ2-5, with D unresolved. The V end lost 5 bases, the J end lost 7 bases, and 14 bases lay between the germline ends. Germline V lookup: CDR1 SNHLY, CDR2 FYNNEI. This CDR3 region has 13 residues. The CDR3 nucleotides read TGTGCCAGCAGTTTCGGGCCTCCGGGGACCCAGTACTTC. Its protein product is CASSFGPPGTQYF.

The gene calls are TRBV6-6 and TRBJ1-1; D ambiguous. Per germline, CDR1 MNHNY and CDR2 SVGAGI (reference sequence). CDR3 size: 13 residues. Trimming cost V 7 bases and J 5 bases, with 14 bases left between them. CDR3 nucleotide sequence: TGTGCCAGCACCCCAGGTCGAAAAACTGAAGCTTTCTTT. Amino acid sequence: CASTPGRKTEAFF.

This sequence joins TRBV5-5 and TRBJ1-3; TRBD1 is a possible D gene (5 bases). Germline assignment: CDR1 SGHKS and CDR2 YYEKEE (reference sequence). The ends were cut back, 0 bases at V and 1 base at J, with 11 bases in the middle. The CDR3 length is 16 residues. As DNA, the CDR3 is TGTGCCAGCAGCTTGGTAGATTGGGGGTCTGGAAACACCATATATTTT. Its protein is CASSLVDWGSGNTIYF.

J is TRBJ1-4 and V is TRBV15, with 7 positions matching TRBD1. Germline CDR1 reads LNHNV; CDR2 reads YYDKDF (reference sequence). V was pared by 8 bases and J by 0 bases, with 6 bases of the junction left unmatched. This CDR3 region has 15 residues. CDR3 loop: CATAKGAATNEKLFF. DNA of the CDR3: TGTGCCACCGCGAAGGGGGCCGCAACTAATGAAAAACTGTTTTTT.

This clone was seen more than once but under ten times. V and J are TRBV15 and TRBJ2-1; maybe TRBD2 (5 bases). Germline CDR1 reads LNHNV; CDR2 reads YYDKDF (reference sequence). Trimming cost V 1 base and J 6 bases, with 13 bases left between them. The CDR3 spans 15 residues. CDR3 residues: CATSRGTGFGNEQFF. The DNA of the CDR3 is TGTGCCACCAGCAGAGGGACTGGGTTCGGCAATGAGCAGTTCTTC.

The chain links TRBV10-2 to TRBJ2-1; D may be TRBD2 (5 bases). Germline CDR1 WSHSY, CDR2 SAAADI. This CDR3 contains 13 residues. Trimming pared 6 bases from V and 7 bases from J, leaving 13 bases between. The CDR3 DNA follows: TGCGCCAGCAGGGACCCCGGGGATAATGAGCAGTTCTTC. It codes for CASRDPGDNEQFF.

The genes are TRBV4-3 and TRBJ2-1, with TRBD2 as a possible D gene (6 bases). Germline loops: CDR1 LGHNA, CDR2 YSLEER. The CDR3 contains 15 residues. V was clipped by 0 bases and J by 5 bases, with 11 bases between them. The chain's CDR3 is CASSQEYSGNNEQFF. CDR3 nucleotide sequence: TGCGCCAGCAGCCAAGAATATAGCGGCAACAATGAGCAGTTCTTC.